This T cell receptor beta chain was captured by sequencing in a study of Graves' ophthalmopathy and Graves' hyperthyroidism. Study-level background: Stable hyperthyroidism referred to disease that showed no ophthalmopathy within 18 months of follow-up.

About this clonotype: Its antigen is unknown. This clone may be a read error of a much larger clone one base away.

Overall study findings and caveats: Blood was where most expanded thyroid clonotypes above 0.001 frequency also turned up. Distinction of ophthalmopathy from stable hyperthyroidism by a 13-signature model reached approximately 88% sensitivity and 81.08% specificity.

Pregnancy or lactation, uncontrolled infections and other autoimmune diseases were grounds for excluding patients. The germline V and J ends were trimmed by 7 bases and 6 bases, with 11 bases remaining between them. Germline values: CDR1 KGHDR, CDR2 SFDVKD. The CDR3 is 12 amino acids. As the template, RNA transcripts were used to amplify TCR beta CDR3 regions. HTBI primers were used in a first-round RT-PCR, which preceded a second-round multiplex PCR. TCRdb passed the multiplex PCR reads through MiXCR, listing each CDR3 protein once. The sample contains 500,000 to 600,000 distinct CDR3 sequences, approximately 37% of which appear only once.

The sequence was obtained from an adult man with Graves' hyperthyroidism. Sequencing input: peripheral blood or thyroid tissue (not recorded which). The chain is built from TRBV24-1 and TRBJ1-2; D uncertain. The CDR3 DNA reads as TGTGCCACCAGAAGACCCATGGATGGCTACACCTTC. Protein sequence: CATRRPMDGYTF.